This TCR beta chain was sequenced for a study of CD4+ T cells in melanoma. Study results and caveats: CD8+ T cell, macrophage and B cell function reportedly correlated with neoantigen-specific CD4+ T cells. Neoantigen-specific CD4+ T cells in melanoma reportedly had diverse differentiation states.

A note on this clone: As yet, its antigen is unknown.

Libraries were prepared by immunoSEQ multiplex PCR; TCRdb keeps only in-frame clonotypes and omits some of them. The table includes 90,000 to 130,000 clones, around 92% detected once. CDR3 size: 14 residues. Trimming cost V 6 bases and J 6 bases, with 15 bases left between them. The germline CDR1 and CDR2 sequences are MNHEY and SMNVEV (reference sequence). Sequencing input: peripheral blood. The gene calls are TRBV27 and TRBJ2-4; D tentatively fits TRBD1 or TRBD2 (6 bases each). This TCR was sampled from a human donor with melanoma. The CDR3, as DNA: TGTGCCAGCAGCAGGATGGGGGGCCGAAACATTCAGTACTTC. Translating gives CASSRMGGRNIQYF.